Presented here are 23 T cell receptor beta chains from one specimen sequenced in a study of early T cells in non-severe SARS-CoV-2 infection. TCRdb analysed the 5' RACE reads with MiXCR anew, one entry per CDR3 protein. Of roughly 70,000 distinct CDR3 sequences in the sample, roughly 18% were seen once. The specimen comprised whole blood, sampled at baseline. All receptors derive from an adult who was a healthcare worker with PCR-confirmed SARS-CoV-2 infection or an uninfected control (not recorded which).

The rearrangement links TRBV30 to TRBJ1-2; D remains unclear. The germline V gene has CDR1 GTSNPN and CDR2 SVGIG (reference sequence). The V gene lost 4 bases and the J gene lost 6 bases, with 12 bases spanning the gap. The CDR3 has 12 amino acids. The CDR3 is CAWKSGRDGYTF. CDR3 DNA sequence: TGTGCCTGGAAATCCGGGCGCGATGGCTACACCTTC. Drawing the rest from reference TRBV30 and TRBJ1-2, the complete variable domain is SQTIHQWPATLVQPVGSPLSLECTVEGTSNPNLYWYRQAAGRGLQLLFYSVGIGQISSEVPQNLSASRPQDRQFILSSKKLLLSDSGFYLCAWKSGRDGYTFGSGTRLTVV.

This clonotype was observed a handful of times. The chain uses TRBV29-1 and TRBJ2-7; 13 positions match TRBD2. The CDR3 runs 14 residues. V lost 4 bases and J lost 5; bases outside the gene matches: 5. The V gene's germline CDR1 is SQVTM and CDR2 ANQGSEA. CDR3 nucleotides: TGCAGCGTTGGGACTAGCGGGAGAGTTGACGAGCAGTACTTC. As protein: CSVGTSGRVDEQYF.

CDR3 bases: TGTGCCAGCAGCCCCACCGCTGGACAGGGCTACGAGCAGTACTTC. It translates to CASSPTAGQGYEQYF. V gene TRBV7-9 combines with J gene TRBJ2-7, with 8 bases lining up with TRBD1. The CDR3 spans 15 residues. Germline V gene data show CDR1 as SEHNR and CDR2 as FQNEAQ (reference sequence). The ends lost 5 bases at V and 3 bases at J; junction bases unmatched: 9.

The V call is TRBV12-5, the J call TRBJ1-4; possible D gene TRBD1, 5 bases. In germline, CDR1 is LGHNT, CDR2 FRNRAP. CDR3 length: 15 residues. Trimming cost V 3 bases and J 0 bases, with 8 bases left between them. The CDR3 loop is CASGLGAATNEKLFF. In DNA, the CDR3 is TGTGCTAGTGGTTTAGGGGCAGCAACTAATGAAAAACTGTTTTTT.

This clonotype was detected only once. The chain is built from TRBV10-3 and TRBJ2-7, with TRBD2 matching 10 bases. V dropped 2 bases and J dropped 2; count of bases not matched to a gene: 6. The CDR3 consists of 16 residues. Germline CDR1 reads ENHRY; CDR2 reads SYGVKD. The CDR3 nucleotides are TGTGCCATCAGTGAGCCCGGACTAGCGGCCACCTACGAGCAGTACTTC. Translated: CAISEPGLAATYEQYF.

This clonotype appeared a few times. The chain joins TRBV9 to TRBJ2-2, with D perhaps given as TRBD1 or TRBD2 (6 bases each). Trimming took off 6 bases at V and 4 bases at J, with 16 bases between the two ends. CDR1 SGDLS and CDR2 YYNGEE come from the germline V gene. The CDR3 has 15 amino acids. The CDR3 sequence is CASTGRPGATGELFF. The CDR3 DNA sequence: TGTGCCAGCACAGGAAGGCCGGGGGCCACCGGGGAGCTGTTTTTT.

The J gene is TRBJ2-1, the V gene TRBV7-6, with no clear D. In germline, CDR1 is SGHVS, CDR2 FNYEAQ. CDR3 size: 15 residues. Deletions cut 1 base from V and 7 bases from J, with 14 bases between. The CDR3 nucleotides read TGTGCCAGCAGCTTAGGCCGGACCATGGGTAATGAGCAGTTCTTC. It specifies CASSLGRTMGNEQFF. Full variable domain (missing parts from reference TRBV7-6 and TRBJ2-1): GAGVSQSPRYKVTKRGQDVALRCDPISGHVSLYWYRQALGQGPEFLTYFNYEAQQDKSGLPNDRFSAERPEGSISTLTIQRTEQRDSAMYRCASSLGRTMGNEQFFGPGTRLTVL.

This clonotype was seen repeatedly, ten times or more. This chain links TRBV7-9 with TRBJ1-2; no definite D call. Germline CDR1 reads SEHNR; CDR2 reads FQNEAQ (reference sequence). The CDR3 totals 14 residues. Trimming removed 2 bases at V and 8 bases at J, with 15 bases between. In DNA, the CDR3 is TGTGCCAGCAGCTTAAGTAGGACCGAGTGGGGCTACACCTTC. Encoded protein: CASSLSRTEWGYTF.

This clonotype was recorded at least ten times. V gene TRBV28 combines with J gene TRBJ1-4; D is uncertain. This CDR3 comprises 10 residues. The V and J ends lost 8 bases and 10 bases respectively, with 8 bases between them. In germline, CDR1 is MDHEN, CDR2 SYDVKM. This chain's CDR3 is CASSGAKLFF. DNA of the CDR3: TGTGCCAGCTCGGGTGCAAAACTGTTTTTT.

The CDR3: CASSSGLLEQYF. CDR3 DNA sequence: TGCGCCAGCAGCTCCGGCCTTTTAGAGCAGTACTTC. The chain recombines TRBV5-1 with TRBJ2-7; D is unclear. The V end was cut by 3 bases, the J end by 7 bases, with 11 bases between. This CDR3 region has 12 residues. Germline CDR1 and CDR2: SGHRS and YFSETQ.

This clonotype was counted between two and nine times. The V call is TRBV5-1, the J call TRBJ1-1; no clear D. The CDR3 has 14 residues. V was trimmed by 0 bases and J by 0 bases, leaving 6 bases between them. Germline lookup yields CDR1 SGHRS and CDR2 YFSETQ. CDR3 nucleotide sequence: TGCGCCAGCAGCTTGGCCTCGATGAACACTGAAGCTTTCTTT. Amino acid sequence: CASSLASMNTEAFF.

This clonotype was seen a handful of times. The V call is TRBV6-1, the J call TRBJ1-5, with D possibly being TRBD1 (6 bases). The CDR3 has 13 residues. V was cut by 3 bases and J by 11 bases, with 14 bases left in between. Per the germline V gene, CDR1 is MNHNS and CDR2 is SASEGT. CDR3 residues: CASSDGGGLSQHF. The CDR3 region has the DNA TGTGCCAGCAGTGATGGTGGGGGGCTGTCCCAGCATTTT.

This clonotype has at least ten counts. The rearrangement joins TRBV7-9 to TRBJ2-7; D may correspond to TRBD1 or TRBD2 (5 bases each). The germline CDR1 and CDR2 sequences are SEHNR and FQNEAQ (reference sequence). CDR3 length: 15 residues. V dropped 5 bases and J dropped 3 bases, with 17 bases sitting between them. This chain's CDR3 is CASSRLRAGLYEQYF. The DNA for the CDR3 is TGTGCCAGCAGCCGGCTGAGGGCAGGGCTCTACGAGCAGTACTTC.

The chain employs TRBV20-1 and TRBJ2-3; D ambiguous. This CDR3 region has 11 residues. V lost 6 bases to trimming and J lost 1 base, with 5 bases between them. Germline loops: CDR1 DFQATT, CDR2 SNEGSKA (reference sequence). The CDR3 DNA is TGCAGTGCCATCCGCACAGATACGCAGTATTTT. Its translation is CSAIRTDTQYF.

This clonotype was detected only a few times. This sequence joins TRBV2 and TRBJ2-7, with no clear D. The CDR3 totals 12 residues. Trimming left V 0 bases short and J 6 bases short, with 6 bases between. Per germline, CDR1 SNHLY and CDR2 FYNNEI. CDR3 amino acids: CASSEALPEQYF. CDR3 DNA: TGTGCCAGCAGTGAAGCGCTTCCCGAGCAGTACTTC.

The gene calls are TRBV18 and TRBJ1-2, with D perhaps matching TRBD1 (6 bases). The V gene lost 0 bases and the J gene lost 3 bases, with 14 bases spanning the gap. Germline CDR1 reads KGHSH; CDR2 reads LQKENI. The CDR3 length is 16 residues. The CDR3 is CASSPPGQGTYYGYTF. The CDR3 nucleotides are TGTGCCAGCTCACCACCAGGTCAGGGGACTTACTATGGCTACACCTTC.

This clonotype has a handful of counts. CDR3 amino acids: CSARVKQGINNSPLHF. Here the CDR3 DNA reads TGCAGTGCTAGGGTTAAACAGGGGATCAATAATTCACCCCTCCACTTT. V and J are TRBV20-1 and TRBJ1-6, with TRBD1 identical over 7 bases. Germline V gene data show CDR1 as DFQATT and CDR2 as SNEGSKA (reference sequence). Trimming cost V 3 bases and J 5 bases; bases outside gene matches: 10. This CDR3 is built from 16 residues.

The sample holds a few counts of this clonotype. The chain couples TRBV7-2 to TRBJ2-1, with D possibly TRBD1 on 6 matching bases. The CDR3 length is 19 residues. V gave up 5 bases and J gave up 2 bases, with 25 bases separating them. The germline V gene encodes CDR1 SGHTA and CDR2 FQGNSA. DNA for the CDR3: TGTGCCAGCAGCCCCCTCGCCAGGGGACGGGGTAGCACCTACAATGAGCAGTTCTTC. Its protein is CASSPLARGRGSTYNEQFF. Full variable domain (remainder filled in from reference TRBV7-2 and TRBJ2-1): GAGVSQSPSNKVTEKGKDVELRCDPISGHTALYWYRQSLGQGLEFLIYFQGNSAPDKSGLPSDRFSAERTGGSVSTLTIQRTQQEDSAVYLCASSPLARGRGSTYNEQFFGPGTRLTVL.

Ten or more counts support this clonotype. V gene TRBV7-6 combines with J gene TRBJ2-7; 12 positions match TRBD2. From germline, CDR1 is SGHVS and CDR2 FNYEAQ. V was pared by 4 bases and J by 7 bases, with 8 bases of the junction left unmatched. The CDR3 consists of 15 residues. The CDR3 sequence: CASSSGLAGPPEQYF. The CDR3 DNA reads TGTGCCAGCAGCTCAGGACTAGCGGGACCCCCTGAGCAGTACTTC. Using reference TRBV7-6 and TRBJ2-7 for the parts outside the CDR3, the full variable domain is GAGVSQSPRYKVTKRGQDVALRCDPISGHVSLYWYRQALGQGPEFLTYFNYEAQQDKSGLPNDRFSAERPEGSISTLTIQRTEQRDSAMYRCASSSGLAGPPEQYFGPGTRLTVT.

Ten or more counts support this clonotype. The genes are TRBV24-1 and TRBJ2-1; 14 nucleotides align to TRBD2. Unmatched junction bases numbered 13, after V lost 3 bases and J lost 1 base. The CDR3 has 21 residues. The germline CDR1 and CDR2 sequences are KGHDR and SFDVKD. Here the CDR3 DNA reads TGTGCCACCAGTGATACCATCGCCGGGACTAGCGGGGGTAGGTCCTACAATGAGCAGTTCTTC. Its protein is CATSDTIAGTSGGRSYNEQFF.

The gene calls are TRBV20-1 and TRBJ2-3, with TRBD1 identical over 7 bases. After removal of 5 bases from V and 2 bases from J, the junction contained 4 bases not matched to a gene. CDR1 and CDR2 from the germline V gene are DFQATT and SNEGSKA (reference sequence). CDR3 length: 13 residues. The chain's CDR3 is CSAWDRNTDTQYF. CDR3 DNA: TGCAGTGCTTGGGACAGAAACACAGATACGCAGTATTTT.

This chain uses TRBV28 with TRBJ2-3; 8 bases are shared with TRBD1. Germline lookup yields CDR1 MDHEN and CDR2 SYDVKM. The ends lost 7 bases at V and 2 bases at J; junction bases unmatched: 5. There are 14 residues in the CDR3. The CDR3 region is CASTLDRATDTQYF. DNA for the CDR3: TGTGCCAGCACCTTGGACAGGGCCACAGATACGCAGTATTTT.

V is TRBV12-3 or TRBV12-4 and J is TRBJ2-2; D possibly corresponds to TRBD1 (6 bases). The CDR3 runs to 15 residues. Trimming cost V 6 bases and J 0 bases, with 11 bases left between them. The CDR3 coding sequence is TGTGCCAGCAGACGTAGGGGGACGAACACCGGGGAGCTGTTTTTT. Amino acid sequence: CASRRRGTNTGELFF.